This T cell receptor beta chain is from a study of Ad26.COV2.S vaccination and SARS-CoV-2 variants. The wider study: Ad26.COV2.S was injected intramuscularly once or twice, 56 days apart.

Study-level points and caveats: Those who received the vaccine showed greater spike-specific TCR breadth than those given placebo.

V lost 2 bases, J lost 8 bases, and 15 bases lay in between. The germline CDR1 and CDR2 sequences are MNHEY and SMNVEV (reference sequence). The CDR3 is made up of 14 amino acids. Only in-frame clones appear in the TCRdb table, and some are missing; sequencing was by immunoSEQ multiplex PCR. The repertoire consists of a few hundred thousand clones, with about nine tenths occurring once and the leading ten covering about 3.5%. As to this clone: Its target is unknown.

The treatment here: approximately 18 received Ad26.COV2.S at low or high dose, single or two shots; a few received placebo; per-sample allocation not given. Material that was analyzed had been drawn on day 63 after the first vaccine or placebo injection. The sequence was obtained from a person between 18 and 60 years old who received the Ad26.COV2.S COVID-19 vaccine or a placebo. Sequenced material: peripheral blood, taken in a trial of Ad26.COV2.S vaccine versus placebo. The chain links TRBV27 to TRBJ1-2; D may be TRBD1 (5 bases). The CDR3 loop reads CASSLQSRAGGYTF. The CDR3 nucleotides read TGTGCCAGCAGTTTACAAAGCAGGGCGGGGGGCTACACCTTC.